This passage covers 27 T cell receptor beta chains from one sample sequenced in a study of T cell responses to AZD1222 COVID-19 vaccine. Produced via immunoSEQ multiplex PCR; TCRdb's table is partial and in-frame only. This sample yields about 140,000 clones, of which 85% to 95% are seen a single time; approximately 3% belongs to the top ten. The specimen comprised peripheral blood, sampled on day 0 of AZD1222 vaccination. All receptors derive from an adult in good health.

This sequence joins TRBV18 and TRBJ1-3; D call uncertain. The CDR3 covers 16 residues. Germline-derived CDR1 and CDR2 are KGHSH and LQKENI. Trimming took off 2 bases at V and 1 base at J, with 12 bases between the two ends. The CDR3 reads CASSPSSSLSGNTIYF. The CDR3 DNA reads as TGTGCCAGCTCACCATCCTCGAGCCTGTCTGGAAACACCATATATTTT. Full variable domain (missing parts from reference TRBV18 and TRBJ1-3): NAGVMQNPRHLVRRRGQEARLRCSPMKGHSHVYWYRQLPEEGLKFMVYLQKENIIDESGMPKERFSAEFPKEGPSILRIQQVVRGDSAAYFCASSPSSSLSGNTIYFGEGSWLTVV.

The rearrangement links TRBV28 to TRBJ2-1; 7 bases align to TRBD2. Germline V CDR1 and CDR2: MDHEN, SYDVKM. J was trimmed by 5 bases and V by 6 bases; bases with no gene match: 10. This CDR3 is built from 15 residues. CDR3 sequence reads: CASRLASLADNEQFF. CDR3 nucleotides: TGTGCCAGCAGATTAGCGTCCCTAGCGGACAATGAGCAGTTCTTC.

The genes are TRBV10-3 and TRBJ1-1; maybe TRBD1 (5 bases). The CDR3 consists of 13 residues. V lost 7 bases, J lost 1 base, and 10 bases lay in between. Germline V lookup: CDR1 ENHRY, CDR2 SYGVKD. The CDR3 sequence: CAIMAGANTEAFF. The CDR3 bases are TGTGCCATCATGGCCGGGGCGAACACTGAAGCTTTCTTT.

The V gene is TRBV3-1 (or the pseudogene TRBV3-2), the J gene TRBJ1-2; 7 nucleotides align to TRBD1. Looked up from germline, CDR1 is LGHDT and CDR2 is YNNKEL (reference sequence). The CDR3 spans 15 residues. The V segment lost 10 bases and the J segment 4 bases; nucleotides outside the gene matches: 15. The CDR3 protein is CANRSSGGVGYGYTF. CDR3 nucleotides: TGTGCCAACAGATCGTCAGGGGGGGTTGGCTATGGCTACACCTTC.

The rearrangement joins TRBV6-6 to TRBJ1-1; unclear D gene. Germline CDR1 is MNHNY and CDR2 is SVGAGI (reference sequence). CDR3 size: 13 residues. Trimming shortened V by 7 bases and J by 0 bases, and 9 bases separated the two germline ends. The CDR3: CASIDGVNTEAFF. CDR3 in DNA: TGTGCCAGCATAGACGGGGTGAACACTGAAGCTTTCTTT.

This clone showed up just once. The rearrangement joins TRBV19 to TRBJ2-1, with 12 bases identical to TRBD2. The germline gives CDR1 LNHDA, CDR2 SQIVND (reference sequence). The length of the CDR3 is 17 residues. V dropped 6 bases and J dropped 6; count of bases not matched to a gene: 12. In DNA form, the CDR3 reads TGTGCCAGTAGCCTCATCCTGGTACTAGCGGGGGGCAATGAGCAGTTCTTC. Translated, it gives CASSLILVLAGGNEQFF.

In the case of this clone: One end of the junction fails to match germline, which may point to a read error. The V gene is TRBV13, the J gene TRBJ2-7; 7 nucleotides line up with TRBD1. Germline V lookup: CDR1 PRHDT, CDR2 FYEKMQ (reference sequence). The CDR3 consists of 13 residues. CDR3: CASSLGQDYEQYF. The CDR3 nucleotides are TGTGCCAGCAGCCTAGGACAGGACTACGAGCAGTACTTC.

The gene calls are TRBV28 and TRBJ1-2; D not certain. Trimming shortened V by 6 bases and J by 10 bases, and 18 bases separated the two germline ends. Germline V gene sequence: CDR1 MDHEN, CDR2 SYDVKM. This CDR3 has 13 amino acids. The CDR3 protein is CASSPGSGLLYTF. DNA for the CDR3: TGTGCCAGCAGCCCCGGGAGTGGACTCCTCTACACCTTC.

The CDR3 sequence is CASSSPGGANVLTF. CDR3 nucleotide sequence: TGTGCCAGCAGCTCCCCGGGTGGGGCCAACGTCCTGACTTTC. V is TRBV7-3 and J is TRBJ2-6; D is ambiguous. The V gene's germline CDR1 is SGHTA and CDR2 FQGTGA. The germline V and J ends were trimmed by 4 bases and 3 bases, with 7 bases remaining between them. This CDR3 region has 14 residues. The full variable domain, with the rest looked up from reference TRBV7-3 and TRBJ2-6, is GAGVSQTPSNKVTEKGKYVELRCDPISGHTALYWYRQSLGQGPEFLIYFQGTGAADDSGLPNDRFFAVRPEGSVSTLKIQRTERGDSAVYLCASSSPGGANVLTFGAGSRLTVL.

V is TRBV24-1 and J is TRBJ2-7; TRBD1 might be the D (5 bases). V lost 8 bases, J lost 7 bases, and 11 bases lay in between. Germline V CDR1 and CDR2: KGHDR, SFDVKD. The CDR3 has 11 amino acids. As DNA, the CDR3 is TGTGCCACCACCTCACAGGAGGAGCAGTACTTC. This translates into CATTSQEEQYF.

V and J are TRBV28 and TRBJ1-5, with D possibly being TRBD1 (5 bases). V was pared by 6 bases and J by 3 bases, with 24 bases between. This CDR3 has 18 amino acids. The V gene's germline CDR1 is MDHEN and CDR2 SYDVKM. In DNA form, the CDR3 reads TGTGCCAGCAGCCCCGACCCCCCGGGGACTATATTCAATCAGCCCCAGCATTTT. It specifies CASSPDPPGTIFNQPQHF.

The chain employs TRBV9 and TRBJ2-1, with TRBD2 matching 9 bases. The CDR3 runs to 15 residues. J gave up 9 bases and V 0 bases, and 7 bases lay outside the gene matches. The germline V gene has CDR1 SGDLS and CDR2 YYNGEE. The CDR3 nucleotides are TGTGCCAGCAGCGTAGTTGCGGGAGGGTGGAGTGAGCAGTTCTTC. It specifies CASSVVAGGWSEQFF. Complete variable domain (other parts from reference TRBV9 and TRBJ2-1): DSGVTQTPKHLITATGQRVTLRCSPRSGDLSVYWYQQSLDQGLQFLIQYYNGEERAKGNILERFSAQQFPDLHSELNLSSLELGDSALYFCASSVVAGGWSEQFFGPGTRLTVL.

This clone appeared once. V gene TRBV7-8 combines with J gene TRBJ2-3, with D perhaps matching TRBD1 or TRBD2 (5 bases each). The V gene's germline CDR1 is SGHVS and CDR2 FQNEAQ. Deletions cut 6 bases from V and 2 bases from J, with 6 bases between. CDR3 length: 12 residues. The CDR3 DNA sequence: TGTGCCAGCAGGGGGGTCACAGATACGCAGTATTTT. Translating it yields CASRGVTDTQYF.

The chain's CDR3 is CASSNWDRGEKLFF. In DNA, the CDR3 is TGTGCCAGCAGTAATTGGGACAGGGGCGAAAAACTGTTTTTT. The rearrangement joins TRBV28 to TRBJ1-4, with 10 bases identical to TRBD1. The CDR3 is 14 residues long. Germline V CDR1 and CDR2: MDHEN, SYDVKM. V lost 5 bases and J lost 8; bases outside the gene matches: 5.

The genes are TRBV21-1 and TRBJ2-1; the table's D call TRBD2 went unverified against the DNA. TRBV21-1 counts as a pseudogene. The CDR3 sequence is 17 residues long. The CDR3 loop is CASSKEGGSPIYNEQFF. For the CDR3, the DNA is TGTGCCAGCAGCAAAGAGGGCGGGAGTCCAATCTACAATGAGCAGTTCTTC.

The chain recombines TRBV7-3 with TRBJ2-3, with 8 bases lining up with TRBD2. Germline assignment: CDR1 SGHTA and CDR2 FQGTGA. The CDR3 is 19 amino acids. The V gene end was trimmed by 2 bases and the J gene end by 0 bases; junction bases not matched to a gene: 13. The CDR3 DNA sequence: TGTGCCAGCAGCTTATTTGCGGGGGGCTACCCATGGAGCACAGATACGCAGTATTTT. This codes for CASSLFAGGYPWSTDTQYF.

The chain carries TRBV28 and TRBJ2-3, with 7 bases aligning to TRBD1. V was pared by 4 bases and J by 3 bases, with 1 base of the junction left unmatched. Germline V gives CDR1 MDHEN, CDR2 SYDVKM. There are 13 residues in the CDR3. The CDR3 DNA reads TGTGCCAGCAGTTCAGGGGGAACAGATACGCAGTATTTT. Its protein product is CASSSGGTDTQYF.

The chain is built from TRBV5-1 and TRBJ1-3; 8 nucleotides line up with TRBD1. After removal of 4 bases from V and 5 bases from J, the junction contained 11 bases not matched to a gene. The CDR3 sequence is 16 residues long. Germline-derived CDR1 and CDR2 are SGHRS and YFSETQ. DNA of the CDR3: TGCGCCAGCAGCCCGGGACAGGTTTCGACGAGAAACACCATATATTTT. It yields the protein CASSPGQVSTRNTIYF.

The chain joins TRBV5-5 to TRBJ1-5; D gene ambiguous. Germline CDR1 and CDR2: SGHKS and YYEKEE (reference sequence). The CDR3 contains 15 residues. V lost 4 bases and J lost 8, with 19 bases in between. The CDR3 reads CASSLGHLDSKPQHF. The CDR3 DNA reads as TGTGCCAGCAGCCTAGGGCACCTGGATTCGAAGCCCCAGCATTTT.

V and J are TRBV19 and TRBJ1-1; no definite D call. The V end lost 3 bases, the J end lost 1 base, and 12 bases lay between the germline ends. This CDR3 has 15 amino acids. The germline gives CDR1 LNHDA, CDR2 SQIVND (reference sequence). In DNA form, the CDR3 reads TGTGCCAGTAGTATTTCGGGTAATAAGAACACTGAAGCTTTCTTT. The encoded protein is CASSISGNKNTEAFF.

The V call is TRBV6-6, the J call TRBJ1-4, with 7 bases matching TRBD1. CDR3 length equals 19 residues. J lost 0 bases, V lost 6 bases, and 16 bases had no gene match. Germline-derived CDR1 and CDR2 are MNHNY and SVGAGI (reference sequence). The CDR3 DNA is TGTGCCAGCAGCTCCTTTACGCCCGGGACAGTAGCAACTAATGAAAAACTGTTTTTT. This sequence encodes CASSSFTPGTVATNEKLFF.

The rearrangement uses TRBV9 and TRBJ1-2, with 10 bases identical to TRBD1. The V and J ends lost 0 bases and 5 bases, in that order; junction bases with no gene match: 4. This CDR3 region has 15 residues. The germline CDR1 and CDR2 sequences are SGDLS and YYNGEE. CDR3 sequence reads: CASSVVGQGSYGYTF. DNA of the CDR3: TGTGCCAGCAGCGTAGTGGGACAGGGGAGTTATGGCTACACCTTC.

V is TRBV9 and J is TRBJ2-2; the match to TRBD2 covers 11 bases. The CDR3 is 18 residues long. From germline, CDR1 is SGDLS and CDR2 YYNGEE. J gave up 3 bases and V 2 bases, and 9 bases lay outside the gene matches. The CDR3 DNA reads TGTGCCAGCAGCGTTGGTAGCGGGAGGGCCGCGGACACCGGGGAGCTGTTTTTT. Protein: CASSVGSGRAADTGELFF.

The CDR3 protein is CASSALVAPWGTDTQYF. The CDR3 nucleotides are TGTGCCAGCAGCGCCCTAGTCGCTCCATGGGGCACAGATACGCAGTATTTT. The V call is TRBV3-1 (or the pseudogene TRBV3-2), the J call TRBJ2-3; no clear D gene. This CDR3 spans 17 amino acids. Germline V gene data show CDR1 as LGHDT and CDR2 as YNNKEL (reference sequence). Trimming cost V 5 bases and J 1 base, with 19 bases left between them.

The genes are TRBV7-8 and TRBJ1-6, with D perhaps TRBD1 (6 bases). Germline V gene lookup returns CDR1 SGHVS and CDR2 FQNEAQ. Trimming removed 1 base from V and 13 bases from J, with 11 bases in between. CDR3 length equals 13 residues. CDR3 region: CASSLVGGGPLHF. In DNA, the CDR3 is TGTGCCAGCAGCTTAGTAGGGGGGGGCCCCCTCCACTTT. The full variable domain, rest sourced from reference TRBV7-8 and TRBJ1-6, is GAGVSQSPRYKVAKRGQDVALRCDPISGHVSLFWYQQALGQGPEFLTYFQNEAQLDKSGLPSDRFFAERPEGSVSTLKIQRTQQEDSAVYLCASSLVGGGPLHFGNGTRLTVT.

CDR3 DNA sequence: TGTGCCAGCAGCCCACGTGGGTTGGGGGCCTCCTACAATGAGCAGTTCTTC. It yields the protein CASSPRGLGASYNEQFF. The J gene is TRBJ2-1, the V gene TRBV11-3; TRBD1 is a possible D gene (6 bases). Per the germline V gene, CDR1 is SGHNT and CDR2 is YENEEA. The CDR3 spans 17 residues. V was pared by 5 bases and J by 0 bases, with 17 bases between.

The J gene is TRBJ1-1, the V gene TRBV6-5, with D unresolved. The germline gives CDR1 MNHEY, CDR2 SVGAGI. The V end lost 4 bases, the J end lost 7 bases, and 16 bases lay between the germline ends. This CDR3 has 14 amino acids. The CDR3 loop reads CASSSLSRVNEAFF. CDR3 bases: TGTGCCAGCAGTTCACTCAGCAGAGTTAATGAAGCTTTCTTT.